These 19 T cell receptor beta chains were all obtained from the same sample, sequenced in a study of T cell responses to AZD1222 COVID-19 vaccine (dated by TCRdb to 2020 to 2022). Libraries were prepared through the immunoSEQ multiplex PCR assay. As stored in TCRdb, this immuneACCESS dataset retains in-frame rearrangements with V and J assigned. A fraction of the clones does not appear; measured against another copy, unresolved V genes explain less than half of the discrepancy, and the remainder lacks a known reason. The sample includes some 130,000 clones, with roughly 90% observed a single time. Of the sample, 5% to 7% falls within the top ten clones. The time point label on this specimen signifies: about 28 days (+/-7) after the second vaccine dose. Source: peripheral blood, taken 28 days after the second AZD1222 dose. Every receptor here comes from an adult who received the AZD1222 COVID-19 vaccine.

The rearrangement links TRBV6-5 to TRBJ2-5; tentative D call: TRBD2 (5 bases). The CDR3 consists of 14 residues. Germline V gene data show CDR1 as MNHEY and CDR2 as SVGAGI. V was cut by 4 bases and J by 4 bases, with 13 bases left in between. The CDR3 is CASSSHGEGETQYF. The CDR3 DNA reads as TGTGCCAGCAGTTCCCACGGAGAGGGAGAGACCCAGTACTTC.

This clone was found once. The chain recombines TRBV5-8 with TRBJ2-1; 9 bases line up with TRBD1. V shed 3 bases and J 5 bases; nucleotides not matched to a gene: 6. CDR3 size: 15 residues. CDR1 is SGHTS and CDR2 is YDEGEE in the germline V gene. In DNA form, the CDR3 reads TGTGCCAGCAGCTCCGGGACAGGGCCACACAATGAGCAGTTCTTC. Its protein is CASSSGTGPHNEQFF.

This sequence joins TRBV2 and TRBJ2-5, with a possible D match to TRBD2 (5 bases). Germline-derived CDR1 and CDR2 are SNHLY and FYNNEI. The CDR3 consists of 14 residues. V lost 2 bases and J lost 3, with 10 bases in between. CDR3 loop: CASSELGREETQYF. The CDR3 bases are TGTGCCAGCAGTGAATTAGGGAGAGAAGAGACCCAGTACTTC.

Regarding this clone: At one boundary the junction diverges from the germline segment, which might be a read error. The chain couples TRBV28 to TRBJ1-1; D not certain. The CDR3 covers 12 residues. The germline V gene has CDR1 MDHEN and CDR2 SYDVKM. CDR3 loop: CASSFSDSNGIF. Here the CDR3 DNA reads TGTGCCAGCAGTTTTTCGGACTCCAATGGAATCTTT.

The chain links TRBV11-2 to TRBJ2-3, with D possibly TRBD2 on 6 matching bases. Per germline, CDR1 SGHAT and CDR2 FQNNGV. V dropped 6 bases and J dropped 0 bases, with 22 bases sitting between them. This CDR3 is built from 18 residues. This chain's CDR3 is CASSFPSGAGPSTDTQYF. CDR3 DNA: TGTGCCAGCAGTTTCCCTTCTGGTGCGGGGCCTAGCACAGATACGCAGTATTTT.

This chain connects TRBV24-1 to TRBJ2-3, with D possibly being TRBD1 or TRBD2 (6 bases each). Trimming took off 4 bases at V and 2 bases at J, with 12 bases between the two ends. There are 15 residues in the CDR3. Germline V lookup: CDR1 KGHDR, CDR2 SFDVKD. CDR3 sequence: CATSETGRITDTQYF. In DNA form, the CDR3 reads TGTGCCACCAGTGAAACAGGGAGGATCACAGATACGCAGTATTTT.

The chain couples TRBV11-3 to TRBJ1-1; D call uncertain. This CDR3 comprises 13 residues. Germline V gives CDR1 SGHNT, CDR2 YENEEA. Trimming removed 0 bases at V and 3 bases at J, with 5 bases between. As DNA, the CDR3 is TGTGCCAGCAGCTTAGAAGTTGACACTGAAGCTTTCTTT. Translating gives CASSLEVDTEAFF.

V usage is TRBV9 and J usage is TRBJ2-2, with D possibly being TRBD1 (6 bases). Germline CDR1 and CDR2: SGDLS and YYNGEE. The CDR3 covers 16 residues. Between the trimmed V and J ends, which lost 1 base and 3 bases, there was a span of 13 bases. The CDR3 sequence is CASSVYNRVDTGELFF. Written as DNA, the CDR3 is TGTGCCAGCAGCGTATATAACAGGGTGGACACCGGGGAGCTGTTTTTT.

This clone was seen a handful of times. V usage is TRBV3-1 (or the pseudogene TRBV3-2) and J usage is TRBJ2-7; TRBD2 aligns across 8 bases. The CDR3 loop spans 15 amino acids. Trimming cost V 1 base and J 2 bases; bases outside gene matches: 4. CDR1 and CDR2 from the germline V gene are LGHDT and YNNKEL (reference sequence). CDR3 bases: TGTGCCAGCAGCCAAGTTCTCGGGAGGGCCTACGAGCAGTACTTC. Its translation is CASSQVLGRAYEQYF.

V gene TRBV5-1 combines with J gene TRBJ1-4, with D possibly matching TRBD1 (5 bases). CDR3 length: 15 amino acids. Germline CDR1 reads SGHRS; CDR2 reads YFSETQ. V lost 4 bases and J 5 bases, leaving 15 bases between the germline ends. CDR3 DNA sequence: TGCGCCAGCAGCGACACCCAGGGTACAAATGAAAAACTGTTTTTT. Its protein is CASSDTQGTNEKLFF.

This rearrangement joins TRBV28 to TRBJ2-7; D gene unclear. Looked up from germline, CDR1 is MDHEN and CDR2 is SYDVKM. The ends were cut back, 2 bases at V and 3 bases at J, with 5 bases in the middle. This CDR3 region has 12 residues. CDR3: CASSLPHYEQYF. CDR3 DNA sequence: TGTGCCAGCAGTTTACCCCACTACGAGCAGTACTTC. Full variable domain (remainder filled in from reference TRBV28 and TRBJ2-7): DVKVTQSSRYLVKRTGEKVFLECVQDMDHENMFWYRQDPGLGLRLIYFSYDVKMKEKGDIPEGYSVSREKKERFSLILESASTNQTSMYLCASSLPHYEQYFGPGTRLTVT.

This clone was detected only once. The gene calls are TRBV20-1 and TRBJ1-1; D might be TRBD1 (6 bases). There are 16 residues in the CDR3. Germline CDR1 reads DFQATT; CDR2 reads SNEGSKA (reference sequence). Trimming pared 3 bases from V and 5 bases from J, leaving 22 bases between. CDR3: CSASGAVLGALTEAFF. The CDR3 DNA reads TGCAGTGCTAGTGGTGCGGTACTGGGGGCGCTGACTGAAGCTTTCTTT.

This clone was counted a single time. V and J are TRBV5-1 and TRBJ1-1, with D tentatively TRBD1 (6 bases). CDR1 is SGHRS and CDR2 is YFSETQ in the germline V gene. The V gene lost 2 bases and the J gene lost 3 bases, with 8 bases spanning the gap. The CDR3 extends over 13 amino acids. As DNA, the CDR3 is TGCGCCAGCAGCTTAAGGGGGGACACTGAAGCTTTCTTT. Its translation: CASSLRGDTEAFF.

As for this clone: At one boundary the junction diverges from the germline segment, which might be a read error. The gene calls are TRBV7-2 and TRBJ2-5; D is undetermined. The CDR3 is 14 residues long. From germline, CDR1 is SGHTA and CDR2 FQGNSA. As DNA, the CDR3 is TGTGCCAGCAGCTTAGGCCGGTTAAGAGAGGCCCAGTACTTC. This gives the protein CASSLGRLREAQYF.

The V and J genes are TRBV12-5 and TRBJ1-1; 8 positions agree with TRBD1. Germline trimming cut 7 bases from V and 4 bases from J; bases unmatched to any gene: 11. The CDR3 runs 15 residues. Germline V lookup: CDR1 LGHNT, CDR2 FRNRAP. CDR3 loop: CASANQQGGFTEAFF. For the CDR3, the DNA is TGTGCTAGTGCCAATCAACAGGGGGGATTCACTGAAGCTTTCTTT.

This chain uses TRBV5-4 with TRBJ2-7; D may be TRBD1 or TRBD2 (5 bases each). This CDR3 region has 15 residues. Germline-derived CDR1 and CDR2 are SGHNT and YYREEE (reference sequence). Trimming cost V 1 base and J 2 bases, with 13 bases left between them. CDR3: CASSLQGAATYEQYF. The CDR3 DNA sequence: TGTGCCAGCAGCTTGCAGGGAGCGGCGACCTACGAGCAGTACTTC.

The J gene is TRBJ1-1, the V gene TRBV30, with TRBD1 as a possible D gene (6 bases). Trimming took off 5 bases at V and 4 bases at J, with 8 bases between the two ends. This CDR3 has 11 amino acids. Germline V lookup: CDR1 GTSNPN, CDR2 SVGIG (reference sequence). The CDR3 region has the DNA TGTGCCTGGGCCAGGGGCACTGAAGCTTTCTTT. Residues: CAWARGTEAFF. The whole variable domain, filled in from reference TRBV30 and TRBJ1-1, reads SQTIHQWPATLVQPVGSPLSLECTVEGTSNPNLYWYRQAAGRGLQLLFYSVGIGQISSEVPQNLSASRPQDRQFILSSKKLLLSDSGFYLCAWARGTEAFFGQGTRLTVV.

The chain links TRBV7-2 to TRBJ2-5, with TRBD2 matching 14 bases. The V segment lost 5 bases and the J segment 5 bases; nucleotides outside the gene matches: 7. CDR1 SGHTA and CDR2 FQGNSA come from the germline V gene. CDR3 length equals 16 residues. DNA for the CDR3: TGTGCCAGCAGCGGACGACTAGCGGGGGGGTGGGAGACCCAGTACTTC. This gives the protein CASSGRLAGGWETQYF.

A few counts support this clone. At one end, the junction sequence differs from germline, possibly due to a read error. V and J are TRBV6-5 and TRBJ2-7, with D unclear. Germline assignment: CDR1 MNHEY and CDR2 SVGAGI. This CDR3 is built from 12 residues. The CDR3 protein is CASSRDSSEQYF. The CDR3 DNA reads as TGTGCCAGCAGCAGAGACTCCTCCGAGCAGTACTTC.